Listed below are T cell receptor beta chains from one sample, sequenced in a study of vaccination and CD4 T cells after COVID-19. Antigens of these TCRs are unknown. TCRdb re-derived calls from the PCR reads in MiXCR, one entry per CDR3 protein. Of some 12,000 distinct CDR3 sequences in the sample, 40% to 50% were seen once. Sequencing was carried out using CD4+ T cells from blood, cultured in vitro. These receptors all come from a human donor who had recovered from COVID-19. Each CDR3 is given with its conserved first and last residue. Each record gives: V gene, J gene, clone size, D gene, CDR3 DNA, CDR3 protein. The D gene is left open where the match is weak. Expanded clones get a size class; other rows say once, few or many, or leave the size out.

V: TRBV18
J: TRBJ1-5
size: .
D: TRBD1
DNA: TGTGCCAGCTCACCAGGACAGGCTAATCAGCCCCAGCATTTT
CDR3: CASSPGQANQPQHF

V: TRBV7-9
J: TRBJ1-1
size: .
D: .
DNA: TGTGCCAGCAGCTTAATTTACATGAACACTGAAGCTTTCTTT
CDR3: CASSLIYMNTEAFF

V: TRBV5-4
J: TRBJ2-3
size: .
D: .
DNA: TGTGCCAGCAGCCCCCCCGATACCGATACGCAGTATTTT
CDR3: CASSPPDTDTQYF

V: TRBV20-1
J: TRBJ1-5
size: once
D: .
DNA: TGCAGTGCTACCCGGGACCCTAGCAATCAGCCCCAGCATTTT
CDR3: CSATRDPSNQPQHF

V: TRBV7-8
J: TRBJ1-1
size: .
D: .
DNA: TGTGCCAGCAGCGTCGTGAACACTGAAGCTTTCTTT
CDR3: CASSVVNTEAFF

V: TRBV5-1
J: TRBJ2-3
size: few
D: TRBD2
DNA: TGCGCCAGCAGCTTGGAGGTAGCGGGAGGTGCAGATACGCAGTATTTT
CDR3: CASSLEVAGGADTQYF

V: TRBV24-1
J: TRBJ2-2
size: .
D: .
DNA: TGTGCCACCAGTGATTACAGGGACACCGGGGAGCTGTTTTTT
CDR3: CATSDYRDTGELFF

V: TRBV30
J: TRBJ1-6
size: .
D: TRBD1
DNA: TGTGCCTGGAGTGTACTAGGGGGACAGGGGGCTTCACCCCTCCACTTT
CDR3: CAWSVLGGQGASPLHF

V: TRBV2
J: TRBJ2-7
size: .
D: TRBD2
DNA: TGTGCCAGCAGCGCGCCATCTAGCGGGTCAAGCTCCTACGAGCAGTACTTC
CDR3: CASSAPSSGSSSYEQYF

V: TRBV30
J: TRBJ1-5
size: .
D: .
DNA: TGTGCCTGGAGTCTCAGAAGTCAGCCCCAGCATTTT
CDR3: CAWSLRSQPQHF